This T cell receptor (beta chain) was documented in a study of Graves' ophthalmopathy and Graves' hyperthyroidism. Study observations and caveats: Blood was where most expanded thyroid clonotypes above 0.001 frequency also turned up. Distinction of ophthalmopathy from stable hyperthyroidism by a 13-signature model reached roughly 88% sensitivity and 81.08% specificity.

The authors amplified TCR beta CDR3 regions, and they did so from RNA transcripts for repertoire sequencing. First-round RT-PCR employed HTBI primers, with a second-round multiplex PCR after it. TCRdb independently ran MiXCR on the multiplex PCR reads; one entry per CDR3 protein. The repertoire holds hundreds of thousands of distinct CDR3 sequences, 40% seen once, with 40% to 55% in the top ten. This clonotype was seen at least ten times. Its specificity is not known. Other autoimmune diseases, uncontrolled infections, pregnancy or lactation ruled patients out of participation. Orbital computed tomography and thyroid ultrasound, along with TRAb, serum thyroxine and clinical symptoms, underpinned diagnosis. Looked up from germline, CDR1 is ENHRY and CDR2 is SYGVKD. The CDR3 has 13 amino acids. V was shortened by 10 bases and J by 4 bases, with 16 bases between the two germline ends.

Sequencing was done on a sample of peripheral blood. The sequence was collected from an adult man with Graves' ophthalmopathy. The rearrangement joins TRBV10-3 to TRBJ2-5; either TRBD1 or TRBD2 may fit D (5 bases each). For the CDR3, the DNA is TGTGCCACAGCACTAGAGCAGGGAGAGACCCAGTACTTC. This codes for CATALEQGETQYF.